This section outlines one TCR beta chain sequence together with its context. Patients got ipilimumab 1 mg/kg beginning 14 to 28 days post-transplant. Dosing: nivolumab 3 mg/kg IV, weeks 1, 4, 7, 10, then every two weeks to week 26. Germline V gene lookup returns CDR1 SGHTA and CDR2 FQGTGA. V shed 5 bases, J shed 5 bases, and the junction held 11 bases outside the gene matches. The CDR3 length is 16 residues. The entry originates in a study of ipilimumab plus nivolumab after autologous stem cell transplantation. Study-wide background: Median doses per patient: roughly five ipilimumab, about 8 nivolumab. The DLBCL group included primary refractory and relapsed cases.

TCRdb's copy holds only in-frame clones and misses some; the assay was immunoSEQ multiplex PCR. The data contain fewer than 85,000 clones, nearly 85% of them singletons. The sample consisted of PBMCs, taken in a trial of ipilimumab plus nivolumab as post-transplant consolidation. The source of this sequence is a male donor with diffuse large B-cell lymphoma. V and J are TRBV7-3 and TRBJ2-3; 9 nucleotides align to TRBD2. In nucleotides, the CDR3 is TGTGCCAGCAGCGTCGCCGCGGGGGGGCCTAGAGATACGCAGTATTTT. Translated: CASSVAAGGPRDTQYF.